This entry lists 24 T cell receptor beta chains sequenced from one sample in a study of blood T cell repertoires in COVID-19. This table comes from immunoSEQ multiplex PCR, and its TCRdb copy is limited to in-frame clones, with some not included. This table has hundreds of thousands of clones, roughly nine tenths appearing once. Sequenced input: PBMCs or T cells enriched from blood (not recorded which). Receptors were obtained from a man younger than 40 who had recovered from COVID-19.

The chain carries TRBV5-6 and TRBJ2-7; perhaps TRBD1 as D (6 bases). This CDR3 comprises 12 residues. Germline CDR1 SGHDT, CDR2 YYEEEE. Trimming removed 3 bases from V and 6 bases from J, with 10 bases in between. The CDR3 is CASSWGQAEQYF. DNA of the CDR3: TGTGCCAGCAGCTGGGGACAAGCCGAGCAGTACTTC.

The table lists this clone with a count of one. V gene TRBV15 combines with J gene TRBJ1-6, with D possibly matching TRBD1 (5 bases). Trimming removed 3 bases from V and 9 bases from J, with 15 bases in between. Germline V gene data show CDR1 as LNHNV and CDR2 as YYDKDF (reference sequence). This CDR3 is built from 15 residues. The CDR3 region is CATSRDTVGGSPLHF. The CDR3 DNA reads as TGTGCCACCAGCAGGGATACAGTGGGGGGTTCACCCCTCCACTTT.

The V gene is TRBV5-1, the J gene TRBJ2-1; 12 bases are shared with TRBD2. There are 14 residues in the CDR3. Germline values: CDR1 SGHRS, CDR2 YFSETQ. Losses at the gene ends were 4 bases for V and 8 bases for J; bases not matched to a gene: 4. CDR3 region: CASSETSGRYEQFF. The CDR3 DNA follows: TGCGCCAGCAGCGAGACTAGCGGGAGATATGAGCAGTTCTTC.

The chain combines TRBV19 with TRBJ2-2, with D possibly TRBD2 on 6 matching bases. CDR1 is LNHDA and CDR2 is SQIVND in the germline V gene (reference sequence). V shed 5 bases and J shed 1 base, with 8 bases lying between them. The CDR3 loop spans 14 amino acids. The CDR3, as DNA: TGTGCCAGTAGTCTCGGGGGGAACACCGGGGAGCTGTTTTTT. As protein: CASSLGGNTGELFF. Full variable domain (remainder filled in from reference TRBV19 and TRBJ2-2): DGGITQSPKYLFRKEGQNVTLSCEQNLNHDAMYWYRQDPGQGLRLIYYSQIVNDFQKGDIAEGYSVSREKKESFPLTVTSAQKNPTAFYLCASSLGGNTGELFFGEGSRLTVL.

V and J are TRBV7-9 and TRBJ2-3, with a tentative D call TRBD2 (6 bases). The germline V gene encodes CDR1 SEHNR and CDR2 FQNEAQ (reference sequence). The V gene lost 0 bases and the J gene lost 5 bases, with 9 bases spanning the gap. The CDR3 consists of 14 residues. CDR3 region: CASSLAGGVDTQYF. DNA for the CDR3: TGTGCCAGCAGCTTAGCGGGAGGTGTAGATACGCAGTATTTT.

The chain joins TRBV11-2 to TRBJ2-1; 9 bases are a match to TRBD2. The CDR3 is made up of 15 amino acids. The germline CDR1 and CDR2 sequences are SGHAT and FQNNGV. The V segment lost 5 bases and the J segment 3 bases; nucleotides outside the gene matches: 5. The CDR3 nucleotides are TGTGCCAGCAGCAGACGACTAGCGGACTACAATGAGCAGTTCTTC. This gives the protein CASSRRLADYNEQFF.

In this sample, this clone turned up a few times. The rearrangement uses TRBV6-6 and TRBJ2-7; 8 nucleotides align to TRBD2. The CDR3 extends over 15 amino acids. Germline V gives CDR1 MNHNY, CDR2 SVGAGI (reference sequence). With 6 bases clipped from V and 0 bases from J, the junction kept 7 bases outside the gene matches. The CDR3 is CASRDAGGSSYEQYF. Here the CDR3 DNA reads TGTGCCAGCAGGGACGCGGGGGGCAGCTCCTACGAGCAGTACTTC.

V usage is TRBV5-1 and J usage is TRBJ1-1; 7 positions match TRBD1. The trim removed 4 bases at V and 4 bases at J, leaving 10 bases unmatched. CDR3 length: 15 residues. The V gene's germline CDR1 is SGHRS and CDR2 YFSETQ. CDR3 loop: CASSRSGTEGTEAFF. The CDR3 nucleotides read TGCGCCAGCAGCAGATCCGGGACAGAGGGCACTGAAGCTTTCTTT.

Only one count was recorded for this clone. The chain has TRBV6-6 and TRBJ1-2; TRBD1 is a possible D gene (5 bases). The V and J ends lost 5 bases and 4 bases respectively, with 17 bases between them. Germline V CDR1 and CDR2: MNHNY, SVGAGI (reference sequence). CDR3 size: 15 residues. The CDR3 DNA is TGTGCCAGCAGTCTAACACCCAAAAGGGGCTATGGCTACACCTTC. As protein: CASSLTPKRGYGYTF.

This clone appeared a single time. The chain joins TRBV14 to TRBJ2-1; 13 bases align to TRBD2. Unmatched junction bases numbered 12, after V lost 0 bases and J lost 7 bases. Germline V gene sequence: CDR1 SGHDN, CDR2 FVKESK. The CDR3 extends over 19 amino acids. This CDR3 is CASSQENRAWTSGRNEQFF. The CDR3 nucleotides read TGTGCCAGCAGCCAAGAGAACAGGGCCTGGACTAGCGGGAGAAATGAGCAGTTCTTC.

The rearrangement uses TRBV18 and TRBJ2-7; TRBD2 matches at 11 bases. Germline V lookup: CDR1 KGHSH, CDR2 LQKENI. The J segment lost 7 bases and the V segment lost 2 bases, leaving 10 bases of the junction unmatched. The CDR3 extends over 16 amino acids. The CDR3 here is CASSPVQTSGIGEQYF. CDR3 DNA: TGTGCCAGCTCACCAGTCCAGACTAGCGGGATCGGTGAGCAGTACTTC. The whole variable domain, filled in from reference TRBV18 and TRBJ2-7, reads NAGVMQNPRHLVRRRGQEARLRCSPMKGHSHVYWYRQLPEEGLKFMVYLQKENIIDESGMPKERFSAEFPKEGPSILRIQQVVRGDSAAYFCASSPVQTSGIGEQYFGPGTRLTVT.

This clone was recorded only once. Distinct nucleotide sequences in the sample also encode this CDR3. The chain employs TRBV11-2 and TRBJ2-5, with TRBD2 matching over 7 bases. Germline V gene data show CDR1 as SGHAT and CDR2 as FQNNGV. V was clipped by 3 bases and J by 2 bases; unmatched bases: 0. The CDR3 consists of 13 residues. For the CDR3, the DNA is TGTGCCAGCAGCTTCGGGGGGCAAGAGACCCAGTACTTC. It translates to CASSFGGQETQYF.

The chain uses TRBV18 and TRBJ1-6, with TRBD1 matching over 8 bases. This CDR3 contains 15 residues. The germline gives CDR1 KGHSH, CDR2 LQKENI. J was trimmed by 7 bases and V by 2 bases; bases with no gene match: 4. CDR3 sequence reads: CASSPSDRGNSPLHF. The DNA of the CDR3 is TGTGCCAGCTCACCAAGTGACAGGGGAAATTCACCCCTCCACTTT.

This chain connects TRBV24-1 to TRBJ2-1; TRBD2 agrees at 7 bases. V lost 3 bases and J lost 4; bases outside the gene matches: 14. There are 18 residues in the CDR3. The V gene's germline CDR1 is KGHDR and CDR2 SFDVKD. The CDR3 is CATSDPLGRVNSYNEQFF. In DNA, the CDR3 is TGTGCCACCAGTGATCCCCTTGGGAGGGTAAACTCTTACAATGAGCAGTTCTTC.

The genes are TRBV5-1 and TRBJ2-4; D gene uncertain. Germline values: CDR1 SGHRS, CDR2 YFSETQ. The CDR3 length is 14 residues. The germline V and J ends were trimmed by 1 base and 0 bases, with 5 bases remaining between them. CDR3 in DNA: TGCGCCAGCAGCTTGACTGAAGCCAAAAACATTCAGTACTTC. It is translated as CASSLTEAKNIQYF.

The chain is built from TRBV7-2 and TRBJ2-5, with 12 bases that match TRBD2. Losses at the gene ends were 4 bases for V and 4 bases for J; bases not matched to a gene: 1. Germline assignment: CDR1 SGHTA and CDR2 FQGNSA. This CDR3 is built from 14 residues. The CDR3 nucleotides read TGTGCCAGCAGCTCGGGACTAGCGGGAGAGACCCAGTACTTC. It encodes CASSSGLAGETQYF.

The V call is TRBV5-1, the J call TRBJ2-7; TRBD2 matches 8 bases. This CDR3 has 16 residues. Germline trimming cut 4 bases from V and 1 base from J; bases unmatched to any gene: 10. Germline V gives CDR1 SGHRS, CDR2 YFSETQ. The CDR3 spells CASSPQGLAGSYEQYF. Written as DNA, the CDR3 is TGCGCCAGCAGCCCGCAAGGACTAGCTGGGTCCTACGAGCAGTACTTC.

The chain employs TRBV19 and TRBJ1-4; D is ambiguous. Germline CDR1 LNHDA, CDR2 SQIVND (reference sequence). V gave up 3 bases and J gave up 8 bases, with 16 bases separating them. CDR3 size: 15 residues. CDR3 coding DNA: TGTGCCAGTAGTATCAAGGGAGCGCATCGGGAAAAACTGTTTTTT. It encodes CASSIKGAHREKLFF. The full variable domain, with the rest looked up from reference TRBV19 and TRBJ1-4, is DGGITQSPKYLFRKEGQNVTLSCEQNLNHDAMYWYRQDPGQGLRLIYYSQIVNDFQKGDIAEGYSVSREKKESFPLTVTSAQKNPTAFYLCASSIKGAHREKLFFGSGTQLSVL.

The chain couples TRBV3-1 (or the pseudogene TRBV3-2) to TRBJ1-4; possibly TRBD1 for D (5 bases). V lost 2 bases, J lost 8 bases, and 12 bases lay in between. The CDR3 runs to 14 residues. Germline-derived CDR1 and CDR2 are LGHDT and YNNKEL (reference sequence). The CDR3 DNA sequence: TGTGCCAGCAGCCAACCGGGGGGTAACGAAAAACTGTTTTTT. It is translated as CASSQPGGNEKLFF.

The genes are TRBV10-2 and TRBJ1-6; D is unresolved. V was cut by 5 bases and J by 8 bases, with 10 bases left in between. CDR1 is WSHSY, CDR2 SAAADI, per germline. The CDR3 has 13 amino acids. The CDR3 DNA reads TGCGCCAGCAGTAATTACGCGGATTCACCCCTCCACTTT. Translating gives CASSNYADSPLHF.

This clone appeared a few times. The rearrangement uses TRBV7-9 and TRBJ2-1; 11 positions match TRBD2. The J segment lost 1 base and the V segment lost 1 base, leaving 6 bases of the junction unmatched. CDR1 SEHNR and CDR2 FQNEAQ come from the germline V gene (reference sequence). This CDR3 region has 18 residues. CDR3 protein: CASSLVKGLAVSYNEQFF. The CDR3 DNA sequence: TGTGCCAGCAGCTTAGTAAAGGGACTAGCGGTTTCCTACAATGAGCAGTTCTTC.

The V gene is TRBV9, the J gene TRBJ2-3; D may be TRBD2 (6 bases). The length of the CDR3 is 18 residues. Germline CDR1 and CDR2: SGDLS and YYNGEE. The ends were cut back, 3 bases at V and 5 bases at J, with 25 bases in the middle. CDR3 amino acids: CASSDHSETSYFRDTQYF. The CDR3 nucleotides read TGTGCCAGCAGCGACCACTCGGAAACTAGCTATTTTAGAGATACGCAGTATTTT.

The J gene is TRBJ2-3, the V gene TRBV10-1; TRBD1 aligns across 10 bases. This CDR3 contains 16 residues. Losses at the gene ends were 4 bases for V and 6 bases for J; bases not matched to a gene: 10. The germline V gene has CDR1 WNHNN and CDR2 SYGVQD (reference sequence). This CDR3 is CASSVGTGDAVDTQYF. The CDR3 region has the DNA TGCGCCAGCAGTGTGGGGACAGGGGACGCGGTTGATACGCAGTATTTT.

This chain connects TRBV5-1 to TRBJ2-2, with 8 bases lining up with TRBD1. CDR3 length equals 15 residues. The germline CDR1 and CDR2 sequences are SGHRS and YFSETQ. The J segment lost 4 bases and the V segment lost 3 bases, leaving 5 bases of the junction unmatched. Here the CDR3 reads CASSSDRGGTGELFF. The CDR3 DNA follows: TGCGCCAGCAGCTCCGACAGGGGAGGCACCGGGGAGCTGTTTTTT. The whole variable domain, filled in from reference TRBV5-1 and TRBJ2-2, reads KAGVTQTPRYLIKTRGQQVTLSCSPISGHRSVSWYQQTPGQGLQFLFEYFSETQRNKGNFPGRFSGRQFSNSRSEMNVSTLELGDSALYLCASSSDRGGTGELFFGEGSRLTVL.